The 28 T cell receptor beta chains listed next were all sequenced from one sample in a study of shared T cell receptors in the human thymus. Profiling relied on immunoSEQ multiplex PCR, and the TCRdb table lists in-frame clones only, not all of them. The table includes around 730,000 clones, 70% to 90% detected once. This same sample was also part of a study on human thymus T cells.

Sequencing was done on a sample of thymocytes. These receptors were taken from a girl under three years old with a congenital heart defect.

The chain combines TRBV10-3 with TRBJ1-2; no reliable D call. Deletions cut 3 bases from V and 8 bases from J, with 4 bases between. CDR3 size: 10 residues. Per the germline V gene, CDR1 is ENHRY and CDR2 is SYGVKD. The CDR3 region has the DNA TGTGCCATCAGTGATATGGGCTACACCTTC. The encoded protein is CAISDMGYTF.

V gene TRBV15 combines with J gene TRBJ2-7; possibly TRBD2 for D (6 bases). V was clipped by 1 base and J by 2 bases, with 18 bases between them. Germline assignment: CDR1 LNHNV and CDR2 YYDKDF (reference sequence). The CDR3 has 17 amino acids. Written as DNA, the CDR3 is TGTGCCACCAGCAGAGGTAATCCGGGACTTCCGCCCTACGAGCAGTACTTC. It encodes CATSRGNPGLPPYEQYF. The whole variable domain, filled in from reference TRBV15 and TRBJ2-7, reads DAMVIQNPRYQVTQFGKPVTLSCSQTLNHNVMYWYQQKSSQAPKLLFHYYDKDFNNEADTPDNFQSRRPNTSFCFLDIRSPGLGDTAMYLCATSRGNPGLPPYEQYFGPGTRLTVT.

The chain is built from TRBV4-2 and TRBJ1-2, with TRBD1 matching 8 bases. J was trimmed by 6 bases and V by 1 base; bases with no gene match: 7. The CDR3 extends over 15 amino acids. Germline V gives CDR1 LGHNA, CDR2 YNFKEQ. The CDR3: CASSQALQGADGYTF. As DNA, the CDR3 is TGTGCCAGCAGCCAAGCGTTGCAGGGGGCGGATGGCTACACCTTC.

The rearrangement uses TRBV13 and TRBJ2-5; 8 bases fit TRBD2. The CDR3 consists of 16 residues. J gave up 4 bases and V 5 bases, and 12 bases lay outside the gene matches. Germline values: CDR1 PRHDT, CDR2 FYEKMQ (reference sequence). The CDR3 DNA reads TGTGCCAGCAGCCGGGGTAGCGGGGCGGGTCGAGAGACCCAGTACTTC. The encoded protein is CASSRGSGAGRETQYF.

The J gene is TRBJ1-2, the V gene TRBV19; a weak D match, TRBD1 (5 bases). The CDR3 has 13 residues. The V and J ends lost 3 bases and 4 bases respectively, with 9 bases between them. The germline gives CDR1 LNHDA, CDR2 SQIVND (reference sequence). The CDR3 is CASSIQGFYGYTF. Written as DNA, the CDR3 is TGTGCCAGTAGTATCCAGGGATTCTATGGCTACACCTTC. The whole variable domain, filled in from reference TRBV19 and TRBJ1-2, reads DGGITQSPKYLFRKEGQNVTLSCEQNLNHDAMYWYRQDPGQGLRLIYYSQIVNDFQKGDIAEGYSVSREKKESFPLTVTSAQKNPTAFYLCASSIQGFYGYTFGSGTRLTVV.

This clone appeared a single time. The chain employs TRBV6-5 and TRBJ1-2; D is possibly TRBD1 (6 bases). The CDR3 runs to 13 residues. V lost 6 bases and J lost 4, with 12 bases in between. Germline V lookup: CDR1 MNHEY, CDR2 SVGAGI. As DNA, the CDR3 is TGTGCCAGCAGCCCTCAGGGGCTCTATGGCTACACCTTC. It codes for CASSPQGLYGYTF.

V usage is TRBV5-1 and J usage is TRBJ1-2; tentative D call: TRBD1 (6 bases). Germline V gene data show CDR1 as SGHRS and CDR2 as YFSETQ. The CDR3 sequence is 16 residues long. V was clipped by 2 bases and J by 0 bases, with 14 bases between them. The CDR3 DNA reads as TGCGCCAGCAGCTTCGAGGGGGTCAGCCCTAACTATGGCTACACCTTC. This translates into CASSFEGVSPNYGYTF. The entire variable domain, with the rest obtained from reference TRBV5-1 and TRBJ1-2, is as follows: KAGVTQTPRYLIKTRGQQVTLSCSPISGHRSVSWYQQTPGQGLQFLFEYFSETQRNKGNFPGRFSGRQFSNSRSEMNVSTLELGDSALYLCASSFEGVSPNYGYTFGSGTRLTVV.

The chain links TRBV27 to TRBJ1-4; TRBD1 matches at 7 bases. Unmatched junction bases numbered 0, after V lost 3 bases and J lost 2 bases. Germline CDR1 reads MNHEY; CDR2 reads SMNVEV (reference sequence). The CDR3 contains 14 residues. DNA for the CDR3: TGTGCCAGCAGTTTGGGACAGACTAATGAAAAACTGTTTTTT. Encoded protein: CASSLGQTNEKLFF.

DNA for the CDR3: TGTGCCAGCAGTGCTATACCCGACAGGGGCGGCTATGGCTACACCTTC. Amino acid sequence: CASSAIPDRGGYGYTF. The V and J genes are TRBV6-1 and TRBJ1-2; 8 positions match TRBD1. Germline CDR1 and CDR2: MNHNS and SASEGT. The CDR3 is 16 residues long. After removal of 4 bases from V and 4 bases from J, the junction contained 11 bases not matched to a gene.

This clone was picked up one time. The CDR3: CASSSGTSGGLSYNEQFF. In nucleotides, the CDR3 is TGTGCCAGCAGTTCGGGGACTAGCGGGGGACTATCCTACAATGAGCAGTTCTTC. This rearrangement joins TRBV27 to TRBJ2-1, with TRBD2 matching over 14 bases. The V gene's germline CDR1 is MNHEY and CDR2 SMNVEV (reference sequence). V lost 4 bases and J lost 1; bases outside the gene matches: 6. The CDR3 runs to 18 residues.

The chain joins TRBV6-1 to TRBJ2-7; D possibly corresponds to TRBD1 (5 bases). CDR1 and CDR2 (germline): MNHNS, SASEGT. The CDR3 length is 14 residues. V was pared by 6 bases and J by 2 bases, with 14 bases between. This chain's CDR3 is CASRGGGATYEQYF. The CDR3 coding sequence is TGTGCCAGCAGGGGCGGTGGGGCGACCTACGAGCAGTACTTC.

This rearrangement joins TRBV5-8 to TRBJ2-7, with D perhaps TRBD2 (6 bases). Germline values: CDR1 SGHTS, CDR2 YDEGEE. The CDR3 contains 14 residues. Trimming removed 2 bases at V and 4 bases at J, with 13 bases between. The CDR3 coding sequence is TGTGCCAGCAGCTTACTCCGGGGGATTTACGAGCAGTACTTC. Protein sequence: CASSLLRGIYEQYF.

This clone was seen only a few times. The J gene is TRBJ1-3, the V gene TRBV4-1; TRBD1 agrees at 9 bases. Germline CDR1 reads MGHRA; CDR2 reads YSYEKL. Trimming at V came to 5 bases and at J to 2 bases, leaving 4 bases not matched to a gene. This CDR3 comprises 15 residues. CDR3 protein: CASSGQGPPGNTIYF. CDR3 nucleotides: TGCGCCAGCAGCGGACAGGGGCCTCCTGGAAACACCATATATTTT.

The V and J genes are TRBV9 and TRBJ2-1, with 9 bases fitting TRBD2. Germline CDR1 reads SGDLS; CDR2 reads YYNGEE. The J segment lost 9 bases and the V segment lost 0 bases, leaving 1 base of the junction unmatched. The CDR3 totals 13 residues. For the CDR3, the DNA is TGTGCCAGCAGCGTAGGGACTAGCGTTGAGCAGTTCTTC. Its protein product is CASSVGTSVEQFF. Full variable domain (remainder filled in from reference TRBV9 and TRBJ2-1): DSGVTQTPKHLITATGQRVTLRCSPRSGDLSVYWYQQSLDQGLQFLIQYYNGEERAKGNILERFSAQQFPDLHSELNLSSLELGDSALYFCASSVGTSVEQFFGPGTRLTVL.

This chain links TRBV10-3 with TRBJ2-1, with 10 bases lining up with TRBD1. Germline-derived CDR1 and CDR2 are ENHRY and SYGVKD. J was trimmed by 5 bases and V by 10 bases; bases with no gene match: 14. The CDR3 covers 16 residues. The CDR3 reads CATNAVAGTGDNEQFF. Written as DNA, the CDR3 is TGTGCCACCAACGCGGTCGCCGGGACAGGGGACAATGAGCAGTTCTTC.

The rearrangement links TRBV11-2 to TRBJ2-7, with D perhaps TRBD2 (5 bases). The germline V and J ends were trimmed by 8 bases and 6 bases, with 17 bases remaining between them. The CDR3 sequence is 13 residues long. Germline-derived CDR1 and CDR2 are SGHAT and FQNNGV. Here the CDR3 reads CASAPKGASEQYF. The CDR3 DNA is TGTGCCAGCGCGCCCAAGGGAGCATCCGAGCAGTACTTC. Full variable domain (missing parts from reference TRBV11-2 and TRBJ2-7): EAGVAQSPRYKIIEKRQSVAFWCNPISGHATLYWYQQILGQGPKLLIQFQNNGVVDDSQLPKDRFSAERLKGVDSTLKIQPAKLEDSAVYLCASAPKGASEQYFGPGTRLTVT.

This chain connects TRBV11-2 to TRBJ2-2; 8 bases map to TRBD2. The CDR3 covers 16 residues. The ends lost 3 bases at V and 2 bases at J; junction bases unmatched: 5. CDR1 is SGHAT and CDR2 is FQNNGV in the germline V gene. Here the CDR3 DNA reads TGTGCCAGCAGCTTGTCGGGGGGGGTTAACACCGGGGAGCTGTTTTTT. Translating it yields CASSLSGGVNTGELFF.

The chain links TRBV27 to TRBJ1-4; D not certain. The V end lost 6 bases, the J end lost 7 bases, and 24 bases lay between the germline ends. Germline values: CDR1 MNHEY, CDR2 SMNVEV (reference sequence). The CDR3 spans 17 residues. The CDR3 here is CASSKLLGSRGSEKLFF. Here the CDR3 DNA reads TGTGCCAGCAGCAAGCTCCTAGGCAGCCGAGGAAGTGAAAAACTGTTTTTT.

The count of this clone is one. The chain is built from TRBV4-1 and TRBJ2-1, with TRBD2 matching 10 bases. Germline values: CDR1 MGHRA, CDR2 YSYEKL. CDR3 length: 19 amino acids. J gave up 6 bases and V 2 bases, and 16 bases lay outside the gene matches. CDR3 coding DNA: TGCGCCAGCAGCCAACCTGGACTAGCGGCTGAAATTACGTTCAATGAGCAGTTCTTC. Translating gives CASSQPGLAAEITFNEQFF.

The DNA of the CDR3 is TGTGCTAGTGGCCTCACTCTGGGCAGGGAAAACACTGAAGCTTTCTTT. Residues: CASGLTLGRENTEAFF. The chain combines TRBV12-5 with TRBJ1-1, with D perhaps matching TRBD1 (5 bases). Trimming took off 6 bases at V and 2 bases at J, with 19 bases between the two ends. The CDR3 length is 16 residues. The germline gives CDR1 LGHNT, CDR2 FRNRAP.

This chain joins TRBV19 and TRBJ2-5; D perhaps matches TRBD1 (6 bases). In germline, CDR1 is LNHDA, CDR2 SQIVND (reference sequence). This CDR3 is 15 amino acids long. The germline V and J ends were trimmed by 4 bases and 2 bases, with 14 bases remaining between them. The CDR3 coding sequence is TGTGCCAGTAGTAAGGACAGTGAATCTCAAGAGACCCAGTACTTC. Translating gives CASSKDSESQETQYF.

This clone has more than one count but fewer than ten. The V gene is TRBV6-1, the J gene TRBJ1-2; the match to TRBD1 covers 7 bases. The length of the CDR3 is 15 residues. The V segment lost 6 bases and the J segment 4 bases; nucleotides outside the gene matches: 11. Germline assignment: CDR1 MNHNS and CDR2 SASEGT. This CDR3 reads CASSRNRGFSYGYTF. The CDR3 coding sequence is TGTGCCAGCAGCCGGAACAGGGGATTTAGCTATGGCTACACCTTC.

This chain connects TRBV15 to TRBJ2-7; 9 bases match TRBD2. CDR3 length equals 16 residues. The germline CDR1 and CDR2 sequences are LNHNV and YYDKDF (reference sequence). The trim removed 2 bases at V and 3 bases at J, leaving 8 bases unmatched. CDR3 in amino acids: CATSRRGGGAFYEQYF. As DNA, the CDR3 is TGTGCCACCAGCAGACGTGGCGGGGGGGCATTCTACGAGCAGTACTTC.

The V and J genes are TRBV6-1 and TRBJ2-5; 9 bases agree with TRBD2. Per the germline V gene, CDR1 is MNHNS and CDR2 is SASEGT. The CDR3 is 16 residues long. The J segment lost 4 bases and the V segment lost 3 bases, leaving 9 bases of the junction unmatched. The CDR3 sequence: CASSELAGDVGETQYF. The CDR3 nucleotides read TGTGCCAGCAGTGAGTTAGCGGGGGATGTAGGAGAGACCCAGTACTTC.

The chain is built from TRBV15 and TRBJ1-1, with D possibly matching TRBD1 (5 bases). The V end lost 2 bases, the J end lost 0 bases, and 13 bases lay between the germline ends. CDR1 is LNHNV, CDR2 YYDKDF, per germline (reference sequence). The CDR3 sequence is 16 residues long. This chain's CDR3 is CATSRRPRQLNTEAFF. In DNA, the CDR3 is TGTGCCACCAGCAGACGACCCAGACAGCTGAACACTGAAGCTTTCTTT.

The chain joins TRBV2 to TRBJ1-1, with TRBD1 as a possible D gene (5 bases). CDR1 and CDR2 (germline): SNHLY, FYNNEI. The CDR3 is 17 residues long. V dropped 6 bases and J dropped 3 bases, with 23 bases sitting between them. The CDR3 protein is CASRRTFSRDNYTEAFF. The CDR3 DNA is TGTGCCAGCAGGCGGACATTTAGCAGAGATAATTACACTGAAGCTTTCTTT.

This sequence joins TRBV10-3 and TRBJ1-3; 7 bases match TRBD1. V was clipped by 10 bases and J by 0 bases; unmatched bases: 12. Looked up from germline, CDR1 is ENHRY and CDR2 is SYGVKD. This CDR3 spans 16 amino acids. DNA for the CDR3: TGTGCCACCGAGACAGGGAGGTCCCCCTCTGGAAACACCATATATTTT. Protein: CATETGRSPSGNTIYF.

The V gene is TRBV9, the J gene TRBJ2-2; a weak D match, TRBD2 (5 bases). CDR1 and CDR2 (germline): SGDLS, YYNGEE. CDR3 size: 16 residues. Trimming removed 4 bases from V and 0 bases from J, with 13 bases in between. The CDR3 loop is CASSPTRGTNTGELFF. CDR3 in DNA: TGTGCCAGCAGCCCGACGCGAGGGACGAACACCGGGGAGCTGTTTTTT.